This T cell receptor (beta chain) was found in a study of T cell responses to AZD1222 COVID-19 vaccine. Points on this clone: Antigen unknown.

The study's findings and limits: Scientists sampled the repertoires only once the peak T cell response had passed. Regions 160-218 and 743-854 dominated among vaccine-associated CD4 TCRs spanning spike. White British people made up most donors, females outnumbered males, and clonal diversity was possibly underestimated. A reported finding is that nearly half of spike-specific TCRs target unmutated variant regions.

In germline, CDR1 is SQVTM, CDR2 ANQGSEA. V was trimmed by 1 base and J by 2 bases, leaving 9 bases between them. CDR3 size: 13 residues. Libraries were prepared by immunoSEQ multiplex PCR; TCRdb keeps only in-frame clonotypes and omits some of them. The profile shows roughly 42,000 clones, around 80% of them singletons. The chain employs TRBV29-1 and TRBJ2-7; D gene ambiguous. The clonotype originates from an adult in good health. Material: peripheral blood, obtained on day 0 of AZD1222 vaccination. The CDR3 loop is CSVEGLDTYEQYF. The CDR3 region has the DNA TGCAGCGTTGAAGGGCTGGATACCTACGAGCAGTACTTC.